Listed here are 13 T cell receptor beta chains from one sample, sequenced in a study of blood T cell repertoires in COVID-19. The assay was immunoSEQ multiplex PCR, and TCRdb's table has in-frame clones only and misses some. Altogether under 80,000 clones are present, about 90% being singletons, with the ten largest covering 9% to 15%. Sequencing was performed on peripheral blood. The receptor set was obtained from a human donor in a cohort sampled during active COVID-19.

This rearrangement joins TRBV3-1 (or the pseudogene TRBV3-2) to TRBJ1-2; tentatively, D is TRBD1 (6 bases). V was shortened by 1 base and J by 3 bases, with 15 bases between the two germline ends. The CDR3 covers 16 residues. Looked up from germline, CDR1 is LGHDT and CDR2 is YNNKEL (reference sequence). In DNA, the CDR3 is TGTGCCAGCAGCCAAGGCCGGACAGCGTGGGACTATGGCTACACCTTC. This sequence encodes CASSQGRTAWDYGYTF.

The genes are TRBV7-8 and TRBJ2-3; 7 bases are shared with TRBD1. CDR3 length: 16 amino acids. V shed 1 base and J 4 bases; nucleotides not matched to a gene: 8. Germline V gene data show CDR1 as SGHVS and CDR2 as FQNEAQ. CDR3 DNA sequence: TGTGCCAGCAGCTTAGGGGTTCCAGGGGGAGCAGATACGCAGTATTTT. Its protein product is CASSLGVPGGADTQYF.

The J gene is TRBJ2-1, the V gene TRBV5-1; D is possibly TRBD2 (5 bases). Germline V gene data show CDR1 as SGHRS and CDR2 as YFSETQ. V dropped 1 base and J dropped 4 bases, with 12 bases sitting between them. The CDR3 has 15 amino acids. CDR3 protein: CASSLSGEDYNEQFF. CDR3 nucleotides: TGCGCCAGCAGCTTGTCCGGGGAAGATTACAATGAGCAGTTCTTC.

This sequence joins TRBV27 and TRBJ2-6, with 9 positions matching TRBD1. There are 18 residues in the CDR3. Germline CDR1 and CDR2: MNHEY and SMNVEV (reference sequence). Trimming took 8 bases from V and 0 from J; bases not matched to a gene: 11. The CDR3 sequence is CASHDSGTGLSGANVLTF. CDR3 nucleotide sequence: TGTGCCAGCCATGACTCCGGGACAGGGCTCTCTGGGGCCAACGTCCTGACTTTC.

The chain employs TRBV4-2 and TRBJ2-3, with TRBD2 matching 7 bases. The germline gives CDR1 LGHNA, CDR2 YNFKEQ. The CDR3 contains 16 residues. V was clipped by 0 bases and J by 0 bases; unmatched bases: 3. The CDR3 nucleotides are TGTGCCAGCAGCCAAGATCCAGCGGGGAGCACAGATACGCAGTATTTT. This codes for CASSQDPAGSTDTQYF.

The chain joins TRBV7-2 to TRBJ2-2; 9 nucleotides match TRBD1. Germline V gene lookup returns CDR1 SGHTA and CDR2 FQGNSA. V was pared by 5 bases and J by 6 bases, with 16 bases of the junction left unmatched. The CDR3 has 18 residues. CDR3 nucleotide sequence: TGTGCCAGCAGCGCCCGAGGGGGTGGGACAGGGTCTGCCGGGGAGCTGTTTTTT. Its protein is CASSARGGGTGSAGELFF.

This clone was recorded a few times. V gene TRBV10-2 combines with J gene TRBJ1-1; D gene uncertain. Trimming pared 5 bases from V and 1 base from J, leaving 5 bases between. The CDR3 sequence is 12 residues long. Germline V gene data show CDR1 as WSHSY and CDR2 as SAAADI. The CDR3 loop is CASSPGNTEAFF. The CDR3 coding sequence is TGCGCCAGCAGTCCAGGGAACACTGAAGCTTTCTTT.

In this sample, this clone turned up once. The CDR3 region is CASSEEAVVWDRVYEQYF. In DNA, the CDR3 is TGTGCCAGCAGTGAAGAGGCGGTAGTATGGGACAGAGTCTACGAGCAGTACTTC. This chain uses TRBV6-1 with TRBJ2-7, with TRBD1 identical over 7 bases. Germline CDR1 is MNHNS and CDR2 is SASEGT. V dropped 1 base and J dropped 3; count of bases not matched to a gene: 15. This CDR3 is 18 amino acids long.

The V and J genes are TRBV3-1 (or the pseudogene TRBV3-2) and TRBJ1-2; 10 bases are a match to TRBD1. V lost 4 bases, J lost 5 bases, and 10 bases stayed unmatched. Germline V CDR1 and CDR2: LGHDT, YNNKEL (reference sequence). The CDR3 length is 16 residues. The CDR3 DNA reads as TGTGCCAGCAGCCCTAGGGACAGGGGCCTCCCTTATGGCTACACCTTC. This encodes CASSPRDRGLPYGYTF.

The chain recombines TRBV19 with TRBJ2-6; 9 bases fit TRBD2. V shed 5 bases and J 0 bases; nucleotides not matched to a gene: 11. Germline assignment: CDR1 LNHDA and CDR2 SQIVND (reference sequence). The CDR3 runs 19 residues. The CDR3 sequence is CASSELAGFPFSGANVLTF. The CDR3 DNA follows: TGTGCCAGTAGTGAGCTAGCGGGGTTTCCCTTCTCTGGGGCCAACGTCCTGACTTTC.

V is TRBV6-5 and J is TRBJ2-3; the match to TRBD2 covers 8 bases. This CDR3 has 13 amino acids. The V gene end was trimmed by 5 bases and the J gene end by 7 bases; junction bases not matched to a gene: 5. The germline CDR1 and CDR2 sequences are MNHEY and SVGAGI. CDR3 nucleotide sequence: TGTGCCAGCAGTCCGAGCGGGGGTAATACGCAGTATTTT. It encodes CASSPSGGNTQYF.

The chain links TRBV9 to TRBJ1-2; TRBD1 agrees at 7 bases. V gave up 8 bases and J gave up 1 base; unmatched junction bases: 8. This CDR3 has 14 amino acids. Germline assignment: CDR1 SGDLS and CDR2 YYNGEE. Written as DNA, the CDR3 is TGTGCCAGGGGCCCGACAGGGCTTAACTATGGCTACACCTTC. Residues: CARGPTGLNYGYTF.

The V and J genes are TRBV5-1 and TRBJ2-7; D call uncertain. The germline V and J ends were trimmed by 5 bases and 1 base, with 19 bases remaining between them. There are 16 residues in the CDR3. Germline-derived CDR1 and CDR2 are SGHRS and YFSETQ. The CDR3 sequence: CASRQDKISTSYEQYF. DNA for the CDR3: TGCGCCAGCAGACAAGACAAGATATCGACGTCCTACGAGCAGTACTTC.